This TCR beta chain was captured by sequencing in a study of T cells in Graves' hyperthyroidism and ophthalmopathy. This clonotype was seen a few times. Sequence at one end of the junction differs from germline and may be a read error. The TCR beta CDR3 regions underwent amplification using RNA transcripts as the source. A first-round RT-PCR of the TCR CDR3 used the HTBI primer set. Using its own MiXCR run on the multiplex PCR reads, TCRdb lists one record per CDR3 protein. The data hold around 660,000 distinct CDR3 sequences, with roughly 46% observed a single time. The diagnoses drew upon clinical symptoms, serum thyroxine and TRAb, thyroid ultrasound and orbital computed tomography. The sequence was collected from an adult man with Graves' disease, either hyperthyroidism or ophthalmopathy (not recorded which). Sequencing input: peripheral blood or thyroid tissue (not recorded which).

The CDR3 is CASSETRAYEQYF. The CDR3 DNA follows: TGTGCCAGCAGTGAGACTAGGGCCTACGAGCAGTACTTC. This chain links TRBV10-3 with TRBJ2-7; D is perhaps TRBD2 (6 bases). Looked up from germline, CDR1 is ENHRY and CDR2 is SYGVKD. This CDR3 is built from 13 residues.